This T cell receptor beta chain was found in a study of cytotoxic CD8 clonotypes in ibrutinib-treated CLL. Study as a whole: Overall, approximately 25 responses were partial and 2 complete; following median roughly 68 months, roughly 15 patients stayed remitted and around twelve progressed. Per sample, productive templates averaged 255,043 and productive rearrangements averaged roughly 91,000.

Profiling relied on immunoSEQ multiplex PCR, and the TCRdb table lists in-frame clones only, not all of them. The sample carries about 160,000 clones, approximately 84% recorded once. Germline CDR1 is SGHTA and CDR2 is FQGTGA. V gave up 2 bases and J gave up 5 bases, with 6 bases separating them. The CDR3 covers 13 residues. The study's findings and limits: An increase in clonality occurred at ibrutinib response, followed by a return toward baseline at progression.

Concerning this clone: Its antigen is unidentified.

Material: PBMCs, obtained after 24 months of ibrutinib treatment. The sequence was obtained from a human donor with chronic lymphocytic leukemia. V is TRBV7-3 and J is TRBJ2-2; D remains ambiguous. In DNA, the CDR3 is TGTGCCAGCAGCTTAGCCAGTACCGGGGAGCTGTTTTTT. Protein sequence: CASSLASTGELFF.